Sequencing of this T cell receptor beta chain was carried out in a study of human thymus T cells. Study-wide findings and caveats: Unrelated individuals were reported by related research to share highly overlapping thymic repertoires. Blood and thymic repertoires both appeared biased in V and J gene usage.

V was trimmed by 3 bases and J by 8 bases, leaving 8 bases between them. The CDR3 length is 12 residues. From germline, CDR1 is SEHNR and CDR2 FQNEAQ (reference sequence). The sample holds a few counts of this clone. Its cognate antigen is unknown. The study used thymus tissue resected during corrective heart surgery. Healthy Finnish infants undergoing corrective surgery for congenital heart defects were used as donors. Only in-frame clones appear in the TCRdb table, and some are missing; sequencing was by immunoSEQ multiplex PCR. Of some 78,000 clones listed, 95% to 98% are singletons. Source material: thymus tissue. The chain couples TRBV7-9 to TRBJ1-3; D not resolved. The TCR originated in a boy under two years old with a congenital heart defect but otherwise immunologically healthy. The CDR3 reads CASSFPSDTIYF. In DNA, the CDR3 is TGTGCCAGCAGCTTTCCCAGCGACACCATATATTTT.